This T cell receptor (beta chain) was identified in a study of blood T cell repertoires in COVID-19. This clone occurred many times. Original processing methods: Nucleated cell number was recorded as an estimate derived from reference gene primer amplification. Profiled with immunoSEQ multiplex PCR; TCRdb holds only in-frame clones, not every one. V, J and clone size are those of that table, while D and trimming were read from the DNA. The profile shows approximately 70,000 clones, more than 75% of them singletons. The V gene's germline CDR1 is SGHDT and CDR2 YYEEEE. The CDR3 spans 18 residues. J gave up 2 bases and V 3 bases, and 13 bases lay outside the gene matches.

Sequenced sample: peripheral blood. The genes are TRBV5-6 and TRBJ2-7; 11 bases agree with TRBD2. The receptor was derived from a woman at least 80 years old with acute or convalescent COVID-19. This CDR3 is CASSSLTTTSGAPYEQYF. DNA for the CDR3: TGTGCCAGCAGCTCCCTCACCACGACTAGCGGGGCCCCCTACGAGCAGTACTTC.